This T cell receptor (beta chain) was recovered during a study of T cells in Graves' hyperthyroidism and ophthalmopathy. Germline V gene lookup returns CDR1 SQVTM and CDR2 ANQGSEA. V was cut by 5 bases and J by 4 bases, with 14 bases left in between. This CDR3 is built from 13 residues. The source material, RNA transcripts, was used to amplify TCR beta CDR3 regions. A set of HTBI primers served as the primers for a first-round RT-PCR of the TCR CDR3. TCRdb re-called the multiplex PCR reads through MiXCR, storing one row per CDR3 protein. In the table there are over 350,000 distinct CDR3 sequences, about 15% of which are singletons. This clonotype was found a few times.

The TCR sequence derives from a man aged 18-30 years with Graves' ophthalmopathy. The genes are TRBV29-1 and TRBJ1-2; tentatively, D is TRBD1 (6 bases). Sequencing was done on a sample of blood. As DNA, the CDR3 is TGCAGCGTTAAGGCGGGGGGCTCCTATGGCTACACCTTC. As protein: CSVKAGGSYGYTF.